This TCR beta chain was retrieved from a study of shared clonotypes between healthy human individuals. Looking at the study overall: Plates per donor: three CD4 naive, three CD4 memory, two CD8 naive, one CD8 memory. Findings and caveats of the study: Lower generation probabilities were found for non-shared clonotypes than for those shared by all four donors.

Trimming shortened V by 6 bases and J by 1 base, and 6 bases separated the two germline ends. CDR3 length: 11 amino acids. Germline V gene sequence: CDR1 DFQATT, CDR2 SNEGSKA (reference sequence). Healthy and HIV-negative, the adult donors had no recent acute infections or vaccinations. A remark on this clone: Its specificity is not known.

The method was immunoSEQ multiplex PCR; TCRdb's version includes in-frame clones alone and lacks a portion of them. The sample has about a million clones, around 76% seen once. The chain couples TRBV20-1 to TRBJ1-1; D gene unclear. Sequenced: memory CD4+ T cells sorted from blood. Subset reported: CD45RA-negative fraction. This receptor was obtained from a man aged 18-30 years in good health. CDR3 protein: CSAPENTEAFF. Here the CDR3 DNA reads TGCAGTGCCCCCGAGAACACTGAAGCTTTCTTT.